The 30 T cell receptor beta chains below come from one sample, sequenced in a study of blood T cells in healthy people across ages. For the second PCR, which ran for about 6 to 11 cycles, a sample-barcoded 5' primer and a J-beta primer mix were used. MiXCR, applied by TCRdb to the 5' RACE reads, yields one record per CDR3 protein. Found here are about 280,000 distinct CDR3 sequences, roughly 27% of them singletons; the top ten hold approximately 29%. Sequenced: blood. The receptor set was obtained from a woman aged 70-85 years in good health.

V and J are TRBV7-2 and TRBJ2-5; no definite D call. The J call is in doubt because the DNA end fits TRBJ2-7 better. This CDR3 is 13 amino acids long. Germline V gives CDR1 SGHTA, CDR2 FQGNSA. Written as DNA, the CDR3 is TGTGCCAGCAGCGACCGGGCCTCCTACGAGCAGTACTTC. This translates into CASSDRASYEQYF.

This chain links TRBV7-8 with TRBJ2-5, with D possibly being TRBD2 (6 bases). The better agreement between TRBJ2-1 and the DNA end casts doubt on the J call. The CDR3 extends over 12 amino acids. Per germline, CDR1 SGHVS and CDR2 FQNEAQ. The CDR3 here is CASRGGRNEQFF. The CDR3 region has the DNA TGTGCCAGCAGGGGGGGAAGGAATGAGCAGTTCTTC.

This clonotype was counted once. The V gene is TRBV10-3, the J gene TRBJ1-3; unclear D gene. Trimming cost V 7 bases and J 0 bases, with 10 bases left between them. The CDR3 has 14 amino acids. The germline CDR1 and CDR2 sequences are ENHRY and SYGVKD. CDR3 DNA sequence: TGTGCCATCAACGACCGATACTCTGGAAACACCATATATTTT. It encodes CAINDRYSGNTIYF.

This clonotype was seen a few times. V and J are TRBV2 and TRBJ2-1; 8 bases line up with TRBD2. Judging by the DNA end, TRBJ2-7 fits better; the J call may be wrong. The CDR3 totals 14 residues. CDR1 and CDR2 from the germline V gene are SNHLY and FYNNEI. The CDR3 loop is CAISQREYSYEQYF. DNA for the CDR3: TGTGCCATTTCCCAGCGGGAGTACTCCTACGAGCAGTACTTC.

The J gene is TRBJ2-1, the V gene TRBV20-1; TRBD2 agrees at 10 bases. This CDR3 region has 18 residues. Germline V gives CDR1 DFQATT, CDR2 SNEGSKA (reference sequence). V dropped 0 bases and J dropped 4; count of bases not matched to a gene: 12. Written as DNA, the CDR3 is TGCAGTGCTAGAGATCCCATGTTGGGACTAGCGCAATACAATGAGCAGTTCTTC. As protein: CSARDPMLGLAQYNEQFF.

With respect to this clonotype: One end of the junction varies from germline; a read error may be responsible. V usage is TRBV29-1 and J usage is TRBJ1-1; D may be TRBD1 (5 bases). Germline V gene lookup returns CDR1 SQVTM and CDR2 ANQGSEA. The CDR3 contains 11 residues. In nucleotides, the CDR3 is TGCAGCGCCACCGGGGCGGATGAAGCTCTCTTT. It codes for CSATGADEALF. The full variable domain, rest sourced from reference TRBV29-1 and TRBJ1-1, is SAVISQKPSRDICQRGTSLTIQCQVDSQVTMMFWYRQQPGQSLTLIATANQGSEATYESGFVIDKFPISRPNLTFSTLTVSNMSPEDSSIYLCSATGADEALFGQGTRLTVV.

The rearrangement links TRBV9 to TRBJ1-3, with D unresolved. Per germline, CDR1 SGDLS and CDR2 YYNGEE. Between the trimmed V and J ends, which lost 0 bases and 0 bases, there was a span of 7 bases. This CDR3 is 15 amino acids long. CDR3 DNA: TGTGCCAGCAGCGTAGAAGGGATCTCTGGAAACACCATATATTTT. Translated: CASSVEGISGNTIYF.

In its sample, this clonotype was seen a few times. This sequence joins TRBV14 and TRBJ2-2; 7 nucleotides match TRBD1. There are 14 residues in the CDR3. V dropped 3 bases and J dropped 6; count of bases not matched to a gene: 4. Germline values: CDR1 SGHDN, CDR2 FVKESK. CDR3 DNA: TGTGCCAGCAGCCACGGACAGGCGGCCGGGGAGCTGTTTTTT. Translated: CASSHGQAAGELFF.

This sequence joins TRBV2 and TRBJ2-5, with 9 nucleotides matching TRBD2. The J call may not be correct, given that the DNA end is closer to TRBJ2-1. The CDR3 spans 13 residues. Germline CDR1 SNHLY, CDR2 FYNNEI. CDR3 sequence (DNA): TGTGCCAGCAAGTCTAGCGGGATCCTTGAGCAGTTCTTC. This gives the protein CASKSSGILEQFF.

The CDR3 DNA sequence: TGTGCCAGTATGAATCCAGCTAGCACAGATACGCAGTATTTT. Residues: CASMNPASTDTQYF. The genes are TRBV19 and TRBJ2-3; D is uncertain. The CDR3 contains 14 residues. V was pared by 7 bases and J by 0 bases, with 11 bases between. The germline V gene encodes CDR1 LNHDA and CDR2 SQIVND (reference sequence).

With regard to this clonotype: No conserved phenylalanine or tryptophan ends this CDR3, so it is likely a read error. The chain employs TRBV12-3 or TRBV12-4 and TRBJ1-4, with a weak D call TRBD1 (6 bases). Trimming stripped 6 bases from V and 2 bases from J, with 13 bases between. The CDR3 runs to 15 residues. The CDR3 sequence: CASSRTGLTNEKLFI. Written as DNA, the CDR3 is TGTGCCAGCAGCAGAACAGGGTTGACTAATGAAAAACTGTTTATT.

The chain has TRBV10-3 and TRBJ2-5; 7 bases align to TRBD2. Germline V gene sequence: CDR1 ENHRY, CDR2 SYGVKD. This CDR3 is built from 14 residues. The V segment lost 5 bases and the J segment 5 bases; nucleotides outside the gene matches: 8. The CDR3 bases are TGTGCCATCAGTCGCGGGAGCCTCCAGGAGACCCAGTACTTC. It yields the protein CAISRGSLQETQYF.

This clonotype has only one observation. This chain uses TRBV7-2 with TRBJ1-4; D gene ambiguous. Trimming removed 5 bases at V and 7 bases at J, with 8 bases between. The CDR3 sequence is 12 residues long. Germline V gene data show CDR1 as SGHTA and CDR2 as FQGNSA. The CDR3 protein is CASSAPTEKLFF. In DNA form, the CDR3 reads TGTGCCAGCAGCGCCCCAACTGAAAAACTGTTTTTT.

The chain joins TRBV5-5 to TRBJ1-4; D remains unclear. The V gene lost 4 bases and the J gene lost 0 bases, with 10 bases spanning the gap. This CDR3 is 15 amino acids long. Germline lookup yields CDR1 SGHKS and CDR2 YYEKEE (reference sequence). CDR3 in DNA: TGTGCCAGCAGCCAACACACTACAACTAATGAAAAACTGTTTTTT. It encodes CASSQHTTTNEKLFF.

This clonotype turned up a few times. This sequence joins TRBV28 and TRBJ2-2; 9 bases are a match to TRBD2. Germline CDR1 and CDR2: MDHEN and SYDVKM. The CDR3 sequence is 15 residues long. Unmatched junction bases numbered 2, after V lost 2 bases and J lost 4 bases. The CDR3: CASSLRGRATGELFF. The DNA of the CDR3 is TGTGCCAGCAGTTTACGCGGGAGGGCCACCGGGGAGCTGTTTTTT.

The chain carries TRBV28 and TRBJ2-7; no definite D call. The V gene lost 5 bases and the J gene lost 3 bases, with 8 bases spanning the gap. The germline V gene encodes CDR1 MDHEN and CDR2 SYDVKM. The CDR3 covers 12 residues. The CDR3 bases are TGTGCCAGCAGTCTCAGATTCTACGAGCAGTACTTC. It yields the protein CASSLRFYEQYF.

This chain uses TRBV7-2 with TRBJ2-4, with 7 nucleotides matching TRBD1. Germline values: CDR1 SGHTA, CDR2 FQGNSA. The CDR3 contains 15 residues. V lost 1 base to trimming and J lost 8 bases; unmatched junction nucleotides: 8. The CDR3 reads CASSLGPTGDDIQYF. The CDR3 nucleotides are TGTGCCAGCAGCTTAGGCCCCACAGGGGACGACATTCAGTACTTC.

This clonotype was detected only once. V gene TRBV20-1 combines with J gene TRBJ2-5, with D maybe TRBD2 (5 bases). The J call is in doubt because the DNA end fits TRBJ2-1 better. The CDR3 is 12 amino acids. Germline-derived CDR1 and CDR2 are DFQATT and SNEGSKA (reference sequence). In DNA form, the CDR3 reads TGCAGTGCTAGACGCACTAGTAATGAGCAGTTCTTC. Translating gives CSARRTSNEQFF.

This rearrangement joins TRBV6-5 to TRBJ2-1; D uncertain. Germline V CDR1 and CDR2: MNHEY, SVGAGI. V was shortened by 2 bases and J by 3 bases, with 5 bases between the two germline ends. This CDR3 region has 13 residues. CDR3 in amino acids: CASSYEGYNEQFF. The CDR3 bases are TGTGCCAGCAGTTACGAAGGCTACAATGAGCAGTTCTTC.

Details on this clonotype: A much larger clone sits a single nucleotide away, making a read error possible. Because it lacks the conserved phenylalanine or tryptophan at the end, this CDR3 is likely a read error. The rearrangement joins TRBV11-2 to TRBJ2-3; TRBD1 matches at 8 bases. The CDR3 has 14 amino acids. The V gene end was trimmed by 5 bases and the J gene end by 3 bases; junction bases not matched to a gene: 4. Germline loops: CDR1 SGHAT, CDR2 FQNNGV. The CDR3 loop is CASSLRTGTDTQYL. The CDR3 DNA reads as TGTGCCAGCAGCCTCAGGACAGGGACAGATACGCAGTATCTT.

This chain uses TRBV29-1 with TRBJ2-5; a weak D match, TRBD1 (5 bases). The CDR3 contains 14 residues. CDR1 is SQVTM, CDR2 ANQGSEA, per germline. V shed 4 bases and J shed 7 bases, with 19 bases lying between them. The CDR3, as DNA: TGCAGCGTTGGGTCGGCAGGATCCCAGGGGACCCAGTACTTC. Translating it yields CSVGSAGSQGTQYF.

This clonotype was seen only a few times. One junction end does not reproduce the germline sequence, and a read error may be involved. The chain uses TRBV15 and TRBJ2-5, with 7 bases fitting TRBD1. The tail of the sequence fits TRBJ2-7 better, so the J call may be wrong. From germline, CDR1 is LNHNV and CDR2 YYDKDF (reference sequence). The CDR3 consists of 15 residues. Here the CDR3 reads CATSRADRVSHEQYF. The CDR3 DNA reads TGTGCCACCAGCAGGGCCGACAGGGTCTCCCACGAGCAGTACTTC.

The V gene is TRBV20-1, the J gene TRBJ2-3; 9 bases align to TRBD1. After removal of 1 base from V and 6 bases from J, the junction contained 14 bases not matched to a gene. There are 17 residues in the CDR3. Germline CDR1 is DFQATT and CDR2 is SNEGSKA (reference sequence). CDR3 residues: CSARGMIGQGRGDTQYF. The CDR3, as DNA: TGCAGTGCTAGAGGGATGATTGGACAGGGGCGGGGGGATACGCAGTATTTT.

The count of this clonotype is one. The rearrangement joins TRBV3-1 to TRBJ2-3; D gene unclear. This CDR3 has 13 residues. The germline V and J ends were trimmed by 2 bases and 2 bases, with 5 bases remaining between them. Germline values: CDR1 LGHDT, CDR2 YNNKEL (reference sequence). CDR3 loop: CASSQITTDTQYF. In nucleotides, the CDR3 is TGTGCCAGCAGCCAAATAACCACAGATACGCAGTATTTT.

As regards this clonotype: The germline gene is not matched at one end of the junction; a read error may be the cause. The V gene is TRBV6-1, the J gene TRBJ1-1; 9 bases fit TRBD1. The germline gives CDR1 MNHNS, CDR2 SASEGT. The CDR3 is 16 residues long. The chain's CDR3 is CASSQAGTGTNTEAFF. The CDR3 nucleotides are TGTGCCAGCAGTCAAGCGGGGACAGGGACGAACACTGAAGCTTTCTTT.

This clonotype was seen at least ten times. The chain recombines TRBV29-1 with TRBJ2-3; 8 bases line up with TRBD2. Germline V gene data show CDR1 as SQVTM and CDR2 as ANQGSEA. The CDR3 is made up of 17 amino acids. V shed 3 bases, J shed 2 bases, and the junction held 13 bases outside the gene matches. The CDR3 sequence is CSVDLSLGGEHTDTQYF. The CDR3 region has the DNA TGCAGCGTTGATTTGTCACTCGGGGGGGAGCACACAGATACGCAGTATTTT.

This chain links TRBV12-3 or TRBV12-4 with TRBJ1-5, with D hard to call. CDR3 size: 12 residues. V lost 5 bases and J 10 bases, leaving 12 bases between the germline ends. For the CDR3, the DNA is TGTGCCAGCAGTCCTCGGATGAGCCCCCAGCATTTT. This sequence encodes CASSPRMSPQHF.

DNA for the CDR3: TGCGCCAGCAGCCAAGACCCGGCCTCCAGCTACCAAGAGACCCAGTACTTC. Translation gives CASSQDPASSYQETQYF. The chain has TRBV4-1 and TRBJ2-5; D is ambiguous. This CDR3 has 17 amino acids. The germline gives CDR1 MGHRA, CDR2 YSYEKL. The V end was cut by 0 bases, the J end by 0 bases, with 14 bases between.

This clonotype was picked up a small number of times. The V and J genes are TRBV28 and TRBJ1-4, with D hard to call. The CDR3 consists of 15 residues. CDR1 MDHEN and CDR2 SYDVKM come from the germline V gene. V was clipped by 5 bases and J by 6 bases, with 16 bases between them. CDR3 in DNA: TGTGCCAGCAGTGCCCGACCGGGCGGGGATGAAAAACTGTTTTTT. Its translation: CASSARPGGDEKLFF.

This sequence joins TRBV9 and TRBJ2-5, with D perhaps TRBD1 (5 bases). The CDR3 extends over 14 amino acids. Looked up from germline, CDR1 is SGDLS and CDR2 is YYNGEE. The V end lost 4 bases, the J end lost 4 bases, and 14 bases lay between the germline ends. CDR3 nucleotides: TGTGCCAGCAGCCCACAGATCCAGGGAGAGACCCAGTACTTC. This translates into CASSPQIQGETQYF.